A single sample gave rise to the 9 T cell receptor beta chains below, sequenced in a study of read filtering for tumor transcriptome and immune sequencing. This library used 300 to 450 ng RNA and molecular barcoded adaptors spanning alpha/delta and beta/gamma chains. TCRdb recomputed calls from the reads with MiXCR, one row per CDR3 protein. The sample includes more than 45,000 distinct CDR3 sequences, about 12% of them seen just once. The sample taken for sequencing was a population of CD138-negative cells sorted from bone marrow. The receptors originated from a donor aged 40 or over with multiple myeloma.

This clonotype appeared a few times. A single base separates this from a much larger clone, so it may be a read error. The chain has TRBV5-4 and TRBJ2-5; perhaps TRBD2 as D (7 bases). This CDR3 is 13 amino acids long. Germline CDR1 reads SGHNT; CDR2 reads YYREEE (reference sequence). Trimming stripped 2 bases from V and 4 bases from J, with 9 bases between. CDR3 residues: CASSFRGAETQYF. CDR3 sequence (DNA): TGTGCCAGCAGCTTCCGGGGGGCAGAGACCCAGTACTTC.

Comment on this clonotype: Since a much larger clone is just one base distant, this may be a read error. This chain's CDR3 is CASCVGGTEAFF. CDR3 sequence (DNA): TGTGCCAGCTGTGTCGGGGGAACTGAAGCTTTCTTT. The chain recombines TRBV28 with TRBJ1-1; tentative D call: TRBD1 (5 bases). The germline CDR1 and CDR2 sequences are MDHEN and SYDVKM. The length of the CDR3 is 12 residues. V was pared by 8 bases and J by 5 bases, with 12 bases between.

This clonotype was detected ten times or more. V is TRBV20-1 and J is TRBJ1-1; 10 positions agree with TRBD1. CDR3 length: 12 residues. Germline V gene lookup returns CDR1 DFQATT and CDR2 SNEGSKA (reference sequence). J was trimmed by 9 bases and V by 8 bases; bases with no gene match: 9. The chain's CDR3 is CSTSRGQGKAFF. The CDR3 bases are TGCAGTACATCTCGGGGACAGGGGAAAGCTTTCTTT.

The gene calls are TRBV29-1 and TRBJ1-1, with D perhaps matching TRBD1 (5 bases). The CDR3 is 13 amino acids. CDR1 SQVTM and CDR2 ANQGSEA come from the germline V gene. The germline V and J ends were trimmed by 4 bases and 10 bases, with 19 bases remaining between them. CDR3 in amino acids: CSVGGGGPSRAFF. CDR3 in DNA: TGCAGCGTTGGCGGGGGAGGACCATCACGAGCTTTCTTT. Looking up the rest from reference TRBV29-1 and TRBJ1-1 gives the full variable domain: SAVISQKPSRDICQRGTSLTIQCQVDSQVTMMFWYRQQPGQSLTLIATANQGSEATYESGFVIDKFPISRPNLTFSTLTVSNMSPEDSSIYLCSVGGGGPSRAFFGQGTRLTVV.

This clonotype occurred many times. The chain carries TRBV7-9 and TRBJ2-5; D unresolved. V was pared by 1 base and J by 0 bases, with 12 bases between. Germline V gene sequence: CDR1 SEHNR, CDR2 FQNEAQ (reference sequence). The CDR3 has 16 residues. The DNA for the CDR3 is TGTGCCAGCAGCTTAGTGGCAGCAACCTACCAAGAGACCCAGTACTTC. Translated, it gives CASSLVAATYQETQYF.

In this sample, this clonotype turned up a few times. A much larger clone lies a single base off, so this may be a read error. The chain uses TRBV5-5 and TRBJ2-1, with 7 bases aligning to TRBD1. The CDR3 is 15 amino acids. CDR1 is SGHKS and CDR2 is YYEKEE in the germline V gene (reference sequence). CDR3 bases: TGTGCCAGCGGCTTTACAGGACAGGCCTACAATGAGCAGTTCTTC. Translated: CASGFTGQAYNEQFF.

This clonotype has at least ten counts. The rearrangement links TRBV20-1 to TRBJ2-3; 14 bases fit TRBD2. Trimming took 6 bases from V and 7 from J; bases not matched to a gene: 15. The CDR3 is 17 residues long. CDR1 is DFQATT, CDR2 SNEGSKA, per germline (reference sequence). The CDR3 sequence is CSAFKGTSGGRSNTQYF. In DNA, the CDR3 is TGCAGTGCCTTCAAAGGGACTAGCGGGGGCCGGTCAAATACGCAGTATTTT.

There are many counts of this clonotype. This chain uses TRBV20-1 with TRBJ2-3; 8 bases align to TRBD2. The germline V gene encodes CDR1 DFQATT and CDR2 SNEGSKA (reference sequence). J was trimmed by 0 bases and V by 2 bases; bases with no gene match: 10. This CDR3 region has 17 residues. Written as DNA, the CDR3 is TGCAGTGCTAGAACGGGGGGGGTCTTTATTAGCACAGATACGCAGTATTTT. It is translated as CSARTGGVFISTDTQYF.

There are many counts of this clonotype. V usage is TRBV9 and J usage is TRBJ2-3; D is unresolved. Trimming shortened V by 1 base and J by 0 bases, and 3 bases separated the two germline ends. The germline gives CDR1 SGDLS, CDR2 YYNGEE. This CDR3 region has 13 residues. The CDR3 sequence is CASSVRSTDTQYF. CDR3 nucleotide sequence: TGTGCCAGCAGCGTACGAAGCACAGATACGCAGTATTTT.